This T cell receptor beta chain was profiled in a study of early T cells in non-severe SARS-CoV-2 infection. Across the whole study: Unpaired chains resulted from sequencing bulk RNA of unsorted whole blood.

cDNA molecules, individually, were tagged with unique molecular identifiers. TCRdb independently ran MiXCR on the 5' RACE reads; one entry per CDR3 protein. The table has about 98,000 distinct CDR3 sequences, about 15% seen once. Sequencing was done on a sample of whole blood. This TCR was sampled from an adult who was a healthcare worker with PCR-confirmed SARS-CoV-2 infection or an uninfected control (not recorded which).

CDR3 sequence: CASSLGQGWGTEAFF. DNA of the CDR3: TGTGCCAGCAGCTTGGGACAGGGCTGGGGCACTGAAGCTTTCTTT. The J gene is TRBJ1-1, the V gene TRBV7-2, with 9 bases aligning to TRBD1. Trimming removed 3 bases from V and 4 bases from J; junction bases left unmatched: 6. Germline CDR1 is SGHTA and CDR2 is FQGNSA. The CDR3 spans 15 residues. The full variable domain, in which reference TRBV7-2 and TRBJ1-1 provide the parts outside the CDR3, is GAGVSQSPSNKVTEKGKDVELRCDPISGHTALYWYRQSLGQGLEFLIYFQGNSAPDKSGLPSDRFSAERTGGSVSTLTIQRTQQEDSAVYLCASSLGQGWGTEAFFGQGTRLTVV.